This T cell receptor (beta chain) was sequenced during a study of shared clonotypes between healthy human individuals. Study-level findings and limits: Genetic and exposure-history diversity was limited by the small donor number. Read depth was anticipated to influence clonotype sharing among donors.

Evenly divided among several immunoSEQ plates was the genomic DNA of each subset. Measured with immunoSEQ multiplex PCR; TCRdb has only the in-frame clones, and not every one. The table shows roughly 2,000,000 clones, with about 95% occurring only once. Only CD45RO-negative cells positively selected for CCR7 counted as naive CD8 cells, so terminally differentiated effector memory CD45RA+ cells were excluded. Remarks on this clone: The antigen remains unidentified.

Trimming left V 1 base short and J 6 bases short, with 4 bases between. Germline CDR1 is LGHNT and CDR2 is FRNRAP. The CDR3 consists of 12 residues. This rearrangement joins TRBV12-5 to TRBJ2-1; D is uncertain. The material sequenced was naive CD8+ T cells sorted from blood. This TCR came from a man between 18 and 35 years old in good health. CDR3 DNA: TGTGCTAGTGGTTTGGGGGTCAATGAGCAGTTCTTC. It yields the protein CASGLGVNEQFF.